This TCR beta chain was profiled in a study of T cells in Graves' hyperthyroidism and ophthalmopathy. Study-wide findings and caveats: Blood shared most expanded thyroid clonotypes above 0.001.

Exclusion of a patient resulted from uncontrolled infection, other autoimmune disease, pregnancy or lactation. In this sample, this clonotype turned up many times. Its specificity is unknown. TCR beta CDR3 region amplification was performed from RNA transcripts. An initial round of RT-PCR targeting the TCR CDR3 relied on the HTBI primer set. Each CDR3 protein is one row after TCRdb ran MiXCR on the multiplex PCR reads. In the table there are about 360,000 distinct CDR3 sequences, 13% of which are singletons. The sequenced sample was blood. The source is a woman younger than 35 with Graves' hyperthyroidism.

The CDR3 is CSVLGGERNEQYF. The CDR3 DNA reads TGCAGCGTTCTAGGGGGAGAACGGAACGAGCAGTACTTC. V is TRBV29-1 and J is TRBJ2-7; possible D gene TRBD1, 6 bases. Germline V gives CDR1 SQVTM, CDR2 ANQGSEA. This CDR3 is 13 amino acids long. Trimming removed 5 bases at V and 5 bases at J, with 16 bases between.